This T cell receptor beta chain originates from a study of T cells after yellow fever vaccination. TCRdb re-derived calls from the 5' RACE reads in MiXCR, one entry per CDR3 protein. The sample yields approximately 550,000 distinct CDR3 sequences, roughly 19% seen once. Study-level results: Researchers report a weaker secondary response that nonetheless peaked faster, day 5 versus 15. Primary-vaccination clones mostly resurfaced post-booster (about 95% CD4, roughly 87% CD8). FACS-sorted repertoires could harbor abundant contaminating bulk-population clonotypes.

The CDR3 runs 14 residues. The ends were cut back, 2 bases at V and 8 bases at J, with 15 bases in the middle. In germline, CDR1 is MNHEY, CDR2 SMNVEV (reference sequence). This clonotype was observed a handful of times. What it recognizes is unknown. The sequences come from PBMCs, collected 15 days after the yellow fever booster vaccination. The V gene is TRBV27, the J gene TRBJ1-2, with D perhaps matching TRBD1 (5 bases). The receptor was isolated from a man aged 30 to 39 who received the YFV17D yellow fever vaccine. CDR3 coding DNA: TGTGCCAGCAGTTTAACGATGACAGTTGAAGGCTACACCTTC. This sequence encodes CASSLTMTVEGYTF.